This T cell receptor beta chain comes out of a study of blood T cells in healthy people across ages. A second PCR of roughly 7 to 11 cycles used a sample-barcoded 5' primer and a J-beta primer mix. The template-switch adaptor, which had 12 random nucleotides, put a tag on each cDNA molecule. The yield of each sample was at least 3 million CDR3-containing paired-end reads. One entry per CDR3 protein results from TCRdb running MiXCR on the 5' RACE reads. This table has 1,800,000 or so distinct CDR3 sequences, roughly two fifths appearing once. There are 14 residues in the CDR3. Trimming pared 7 bases from V and 4 bases from J, leaving 16 bases between.

The genes are TRBV12-3 or TRBV12-4 and TRBJ1-2; D call uncertain. Sequences were obtained from blood. This receptor was obtained from a human donor in good health. In nucleotides, the CDR3 is TGTGCCAGCACTTTGGACCCGCGCGGCTATGGCTACACCTTC. It is translated as CASTLDPRGYGYTF.